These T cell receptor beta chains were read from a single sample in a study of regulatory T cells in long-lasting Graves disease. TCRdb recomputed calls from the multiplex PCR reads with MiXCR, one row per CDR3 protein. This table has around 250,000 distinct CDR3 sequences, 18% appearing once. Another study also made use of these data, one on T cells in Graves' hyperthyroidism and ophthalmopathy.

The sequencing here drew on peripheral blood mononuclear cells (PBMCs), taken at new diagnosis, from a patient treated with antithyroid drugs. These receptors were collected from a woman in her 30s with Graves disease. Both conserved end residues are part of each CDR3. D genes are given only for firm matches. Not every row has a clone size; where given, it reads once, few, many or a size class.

CDR3: CASGFPGQGFSPLHF
DNA: TGTGCCAGCGGTTTCCCGGGACAGGGTTTTTCACCCCTCCACTTT
size: many
J: TRBJ1-6
D: TRBD1
V: TRBV6-5

CDR3: CASSDSNPDQHF
DNA: TGTGCCAGCAGTGACTCGAACCCCGACCAGCATTTT
size: many
J: TRBJ1-5
D: NA
V: TRBV2

CDR3: CASSQVAFPYETQYF
DNA: TGCGCCAGCAGCCAAGTCGCTTTCCCTTATGAGACCCAGTACTTC
size: NA
J: TRBJ2-5
D: NA
V: TRBV4-1

CDR3: CASSGQGTLNTEAFF
DNA: TGTGCCAGTAGTGGACAGGGGACACTGAACACTGAAGCTTTCTTT
size: many
J: TRBJ1-1
D: TRBD1
V: TRBV19

CDR3: CASSLDYGSLGQGDF
DNA: TGTGCCAGCAGCTTAGATTACGGTTCTTTGGGACAGGGGGATTTC
size: many
J: TRBJ2-7
D: TRBD1
V: TRBV11-2

CDR3: CSDGRSPLDEQFF
DNA: TGCAGCGACGGTAGGTCCCCCCTGGATGAGCAGTTCTTC
size: many
J: TRBJ2-1
D: NA
V: TRBV29-1

CDR3: CASRGYGTGNTIYF
DNA: TGTGCCAGCAGAGGGTACGGGACTGGAAACACCATATATTTT
size: NA
J: TRBJ1-3
D: NA
V: TRBV5-6

CDR3: CASTSMGSGGELFF
DNA: TGTGCCAGCACCTCGATGGGTTCGGGCGGGGAGCTGTTTTTT
size: few
J: TRBJ2-2
D: NA
V: TRBV5-5

CDR3: CASSQVSGDGYTF
DNA: TGCGCCAGCAGCCAAGTGTCGGGGGATGGCTACACCTTC
size: NA
J: TRBJ1-2
D: NA
V: TRBV4-1

CDR3: CASSLSRGFPYEQYF
DNA: TGTGCCAGCAGCTTGTCCAGAGGGTTCCCCTACGAGCAGTACTTC
size: many
J: TRBJ2-7
D: NA
V: TRBV5-1

CDR3: CSVENRGDF
DNA: TGCAGCGTTGAAAATCGGGGGGACTTT
size: many
J: TRBJ1-1
D: NA
V: TRBV29-1

CDR3: CASTPSGTGVSPLHF
DNA: TGTGCCAGCACCCCATCCGGGACAGGGGTTTCACCCCTCCACTTT
size: NA
J: TRBJ1-6
D: TRBD1
V: TRBV7-9

CDR3: CASSLGGTGGDRAFF
DNA: TGTGCCAGCAGCTTGGGGGGGACAGGGGGTGATCGAGCTTTCTTT
size: many
J: TRBJ1-1
D: TRBD1
V: TRBV5-5

CDR3: CSAGSSGGAVAQYF
DNA: TGCAGTGCCGGTTCTAGCGGGGGGGCCGTCGCGCAGTATTTT
size: NA
J: TRBJ2-3
D: TRBD2
V: TRBV20-1

CDR3: CASSFGTATDQPQHF
DNA: TGTGCCAGCAGCTTCGGGACAGCTACCGATCAGCCCCAGCATTTT
size: many
J: TRBJ1-5
D: TRBD1
V: TRBV11-2

CDR3: CASSGLGTNYGYTF
DNA: TGTGCCAGTAGTGGACTCGGGACTAACTATGGCTACACCTTC
size: NA
J: TRBJ1-2
D: NA
V: TRBV19

CDR3: CASGGPPNQPQHF
DNA: TGTGCCAGCGGGGGGCCTCCCAATCAGCCCCAGCATTTT
size: many
J: TRBJ1-5
D: NA
V: TRBV7-9

CDR3: CASSFTSGVSYEQYF
DNA: TGTGCCAGCAGTTTTACCAGCGGGGTCTCCTACGAGCAGTACTTC
size: many
J: TRBJ2-7
D: TRBD2
V: TRBV2

CDR3: CASSFSGVLQETQYF
DNA: TGCGCCAGCAGCTTCAGCGGGGTACTCCAAGAGACCCAGTACTTC
size: many
J: TRBJ2-5
D: TRBD2
V: TRBV5-1

CDR3: CASSPSRGGNSPLHF
DNA: TGTGCCAGCTCACCCTCTAGGGGTGGGAATTCACCCCTCCACTTT
size: many
J: TRBJ1-6
D: NA
V: TRBV18

CDR3: CASSPRQGADNSPLHF
DNA: TGTGCCAGCAGCCCGAGACAGGGGGCGGATAATTCACCCCTCCACTTT
size: many
J: TRBJ1-6
D: TRBD1
V: TRBV7-9

CDR3: CASSLSRGLAGGNEQFF
DNA: TGTGCCAGCAGTTTATCGAGGGGACTAGCGGGGGGGAATGAGCAGTTCTTC
size: many
J: TRBJ2-1
D: TRBD2
V: TRBV27

CDR3: CASSGTGGFSALHF
DNA: TGTGCCAGCAGCGGGACAGGGGGCTTTTCGGCCCTCCACTTT
size: many
J: TRBJ1-6
D: TRBD1
V: TRBV2

CDR3: CASSQTGEGVTNEKLFF
DNA: TGTGCCAGCAGCCAGACAGGGGAAGGGGTAACTAATGAAAAACTGTTTTTT
size: NA
J: TRBJ1-4
D: TRBD1
V: TRBV7-9

CDR3: CASSYGSSKGPQHF
DNA: TGTGCCAGCAGTTACGGGAGCTCTAAGGGGCCCCAGCATTTT
size: many
J: TRBJ1-5
D: NA
V: TRBV6-5

CDR3: CSVERQDNEKLFF
DNA: TGCAGCGTTGAAAGGCAGGATAATGAAAAACTGTTTTTT
size: many
J: TRBJ1-4
D: NA
V: TRBV29-1

CDR3: CASSLVGQDYEQYF
DNA: TGTGCCAGCAGCTTAGTGGGACAAGACTACGAGCAGTACTTC
size: many
J: TRBJ2-7
D: NA
V: TRBV7-2

CDR3: CASSGYRAAGNTIYF
DNA: TGTGCCAGCAGTGGGTACCGCGCCGCTGGAAACACCATATATTTT
size: many
J: TRBJ1-3
D: NA
V: TRBV2

CDR3: CAIKTSGGPQETQYF
DNA: TGTGCCATCAAGACTAGCGGGGGTCCCCAAGAGACCCAGTACTTC
size: NA
J: TRBJ2-5
D: TRBD2
V: TRBV10-3

CDR3: CSGSGGETGYTF
DNA: TGCAGCGGTTCAGGGGGCGAGACGGGCTACACCTTC
size: NA
J: TRBJ1-2
D: TRBD1
V: TRBV29-1

CDR3: CASSPVISGGYTF
DNA: TGTGCCAGCAGTCCCGTTATATCGGGGGGCTACACCTTC
size: many
J: TRBJ1-2
D: NA
V: TRBV6-1

CDR3: CASSPLTGHSGNTIYF
DNA: TGTGCCAGCTCACCCCTGACAGGTCACTCTGGAAACACCATATATTTT
size: many
J: TRBJ1-3
D: NA
V: TRBV18

CDR3: CVSSFGTAYGYTF
DNA: TGTGTCAGCAGCTTTGGGACGGCCTATGGCTACACCTTC
size: once
J: TRBJ1-2
D: NA
V: TRBV7-2

CDR3: CASSPSNSHTYEQYF
DNA: TGTGCCAGCTCACCTTCTAACAGCCATACCTACGAGCAGTACTTC
size: many
J: TRBJ2-7
D: NA
V: TRBV18

CDR3: CASSQRDGRKQEGYTF
DNA: TGTGCCAGCAGCCAACGGGACGGACGGAAACAGGAGGGCTACACCTTC
size: many
J: TRBJ1-2
D: NA
V: TRBV4-2

CDR3: CASPSQEGAGNTGELFF
DNA: TGTGCCAGCCCCTCCCAGGAGGGAGCCGGGAACACCGGGGAGCTGTTTTTT
size: many
J: TRBJ2-2
D: NA
V: TRBV7-9

CDR3: CASNPGGYNEQFF
DNA: TGTGCCAGTAACCCCGGGGGATACAATGAGCAGTTCTTC
size: NA
J: TRBJ2-1
D: NA
V: TRBV19

CDR3: CASSTYRGGSYNEQFF
DNA: TGTGCCAGCAGCACCTACAGGGGAGGCTCCTACAATGAGCAGTTCTTC
size: NA
J: TRBJ2-1
D: NA
V: TRBV12-3/TRBV12-4

CDR3: CSARDPSGGVSYEQYF
DNA: TGCAGTGCTAGAGATCCTAGCGGGGGGGTCTCCTACGAGCAGTACTTC
size: NA
J: TRBJ2-7
D: TRBD2
V: TRBV20-1

CDR3: CSARVLTGSAKNIQYF
DNA: TGCAGTGCTAGAGTCTTGACAGGGTCGGCCAAAAACATTCAGTACTTC
size: many
J: TRBJ2-4
D: TRBD1
V: TRBV20-1

CDR3: CASTKDATEAFF
DNA: TGTGCCAGCACCAAGGACGCCACTGAAGCTTTCTTT
size: many
J: TRBJ1-1
D: NA
V: TRBV2

CDR3: CASSKGTSGEETQYF
DNA: TGTGCCAGCAGTAAAGGGACTAGCGGGGAAGAGACCCAGTACTTC
size: many
J: TRBJ2-5
D: TRBD2
V: TRBV6-2/TRBV6-3

CDR3: CASSLGLGGDYGYTF
DNA: TGTGCCAGCAGCTTGGGTCTGGGGGGGGATTATGGCTACACCTTC
size: few
J: TRBJ1-2
D: NA
V: TRBV5-4

CDR3: CASSPGGGFQPQHF
DNA: TGTGCCAGCTCACCTGGGGGAGGTTTTCAGCCCCAGCATTTT
size: many
J: TRBJ1-5
D: NA
V: TRBV18

CDR3: CASSSRENGDTQYF
DNA: TGTGCCAGCAGCAGCCGGGAAAACGGAGATACGCAGTATTTT
size: many
J: TRBJ2-3
D: NA
V: TRBV6-1

CDR3: CASSLPGTSVYNEQFF
DNA: TGTGCCAGCAGCTTACCCGGGACTAGCGTCTACAATGAGCAGTTCTTC
size: NA
J: TRBJ2-1
D: TRBD2
V: TRBV7-9

CDR3: CASSLDLGGSPLHF
DNA: TGTGCCAGCAGCTTAGATTTGGGCGGCTCACCCCTCCACTTT
size: many
J: TRBJ1-6
D: NA
V: TRBV7-8

CDR3: CSAKTSTDTQYF
DNA: TGCAGTGCTAAGACTAGCACAGATACGCAGTATTTT
size: NA
J: TRBJ2-3
D: NA
V: TRBV20-1

CDR3: CASSFAGLSTEAFF
DNA: TGTGCCAGCAGCTTTGCAGGGTTAAGCACTGAAGCTTTCTTT
size: many
J: TRBJ1-1
D: NA
V: TRBV11-2

CDR3: CTADRGNMNTEAFF
DNA: TGCACTGCGGATCGGGGGAATATGAACACTGAAGCTTTCTTT
size: many
J: TRBJ1-1
D: NA
V: TRBV20-1